This TCR beta chain originates from a study of blood T cells in healthy people across ages. The use of a sample-barcoded 5' primer and a J-beta primer mix characterized a second PCR of roughly 6 to 11 cycles. TCRdb used MiXCR to reprocess the 5' RACE reads, holding one entry per CDR3 protein. The sample includes 450,000 to 700,000 distinct CDR3 sequences, 25% to 30% of them seen just once. The CDR3 has 16 residues. Germline V gives CDR1 ENHRY, CDR2 SYGVKD. V dropped 5 bases and J dropped 2 bases, with 17 bases sitting between them. The receptor comes from a woman aged 65 to 85 in good health. V usage is TRBV10-3 and J usage is TRBJ2-3; tentative D call: TRBD1 (5 bases). Specimen: blood. CDR3 nucleotide sequence: TGTGCCATCAGTACTGACAGTTTGGGGATCACAGATACGCAGTATTTT. This sequence encodes CAISTDSLGITDTQYF.